Included here is one T cell receptor (beta chain) sequence, with context. The target antigen is unknown. Russia was home to the donors, healthy Caucasian individuals aged roughly 6 to 90. Each sample provided at least 6 micrograms of extracted total RNA. Together with a sample-barcoded 5' primer, a J-beta primer mix was included in a second PCR lasting about 6 to 12 cycles. With 12 random nucleotides, a template-switch adaptor tagged each individual cDNA molecule. MiXCR was run by TCRdb on the 5' RACE reads, yielding one entry per CDR3 protein. The sample shows some 690,000 distinct CDR3 sequences, about 20% of them seen only once. This sample stems from a study of blood T cells in healthy people across ages. Study-wide results and caveats: Unsorted PBMCs blocked a conclusive comparison of naive and antigen-experienced cells.

The clonotype originates from a man aged 65-85 years in good health. The sample consisted of blood.

This chain's CDR3 is CASSLGRQAGGQFF. The CDR3 coding sequence is TGTGCCAGCAGTTTAGGTCGACAGGCCGGTGGACAGTTCTTC. The chain uses TRBV12-3 or TRBV12-4 and TRBJ2-5; perhaps TRBD1 as D (6 bases). The assigned J gene may be wrong: the sequence end matches TRBJ2-1 better. The length of the CDR3 is 14 residues.